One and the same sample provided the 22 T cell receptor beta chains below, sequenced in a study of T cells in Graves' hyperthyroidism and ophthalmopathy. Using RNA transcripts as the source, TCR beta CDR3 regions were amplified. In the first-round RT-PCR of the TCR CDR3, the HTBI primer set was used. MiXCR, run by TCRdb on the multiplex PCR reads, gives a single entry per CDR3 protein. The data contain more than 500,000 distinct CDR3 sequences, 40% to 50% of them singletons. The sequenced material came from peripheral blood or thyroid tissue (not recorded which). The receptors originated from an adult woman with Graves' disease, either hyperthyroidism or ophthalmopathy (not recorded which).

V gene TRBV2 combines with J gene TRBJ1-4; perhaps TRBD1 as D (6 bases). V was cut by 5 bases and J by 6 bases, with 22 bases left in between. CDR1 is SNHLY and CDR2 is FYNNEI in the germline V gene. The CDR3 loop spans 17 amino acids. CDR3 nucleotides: TGTGCCAGCAGTAAGGGGGTCGGGGGCAGCGTGGATGAAAAACTGTTTTTT. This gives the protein CASSKGVGGSVDEKLFF.

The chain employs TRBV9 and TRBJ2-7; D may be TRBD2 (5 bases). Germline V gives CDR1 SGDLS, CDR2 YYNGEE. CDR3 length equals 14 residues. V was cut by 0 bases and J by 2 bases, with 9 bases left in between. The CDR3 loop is CASSVEGAAYEQYF. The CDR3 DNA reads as TGTGCCAGCAGCGTAGAGGGAGCTGCCTACGAGCAGTACTTC.

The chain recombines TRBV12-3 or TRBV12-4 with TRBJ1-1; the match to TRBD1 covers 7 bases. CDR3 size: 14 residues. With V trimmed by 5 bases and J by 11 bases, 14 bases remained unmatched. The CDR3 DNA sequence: TGTGCCAGCAGTACGTCCGCCGGACAGGACGGTGCTTTCTTT. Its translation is CASSTSAGQDGAFF.

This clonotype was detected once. The CDR3 sequence: CASSFAEKLFF. Here the CDR3 DNA reads TGTGCCAGCAGCTTTGCCGAAAAACTGTTTTTT. The chain links TRBV7-3 to TRBJ1-4, with D uncertain. Germline V gives CDR1 SGHTA, CDR2 FQGTGA. Trimming took 3 bases from V and 8 from J, leaving 4 bases between them. The CDR3 consists of 11 residues. Drawing the rest from reference TRBV7-3 and TRBJ1-4, the complete variable domain is GAGVSQTPSNKVTEKGKYVELRCDPISGHTALYWYRQSLGQGPEFLIYFQGTGAADDSGLPNDRFFAVRPEGSVSTLKIQRTERGDSAVYLCASSFAEKLFFGSGTQLSVL.

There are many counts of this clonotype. The CDR3 nucleotides are TGTGCCATCAGTGAGGAGCCCACTAATTCACCCCTCCACTTT. Translated: CAISEEPTNSPLHF. The chain couples TRBV10-3 to TRBJ1-6, with D hard to call. This CDR3 is built from 14 residues. Between the trimmed V and J ends, which lost 2 bases and 6 bases, there was a span of 8 bases. CDR1 and CDR2 from the germline V gene are ENHRY and SYGVKD.

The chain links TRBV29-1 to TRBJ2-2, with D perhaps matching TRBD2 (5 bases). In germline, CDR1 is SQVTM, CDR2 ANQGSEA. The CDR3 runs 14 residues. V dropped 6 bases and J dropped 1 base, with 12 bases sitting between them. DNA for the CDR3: TGCAGCGTACCTACGGGATGGAACACCGGGGAGCTGTTTTTT. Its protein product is CSVPTGWNTGELFF.

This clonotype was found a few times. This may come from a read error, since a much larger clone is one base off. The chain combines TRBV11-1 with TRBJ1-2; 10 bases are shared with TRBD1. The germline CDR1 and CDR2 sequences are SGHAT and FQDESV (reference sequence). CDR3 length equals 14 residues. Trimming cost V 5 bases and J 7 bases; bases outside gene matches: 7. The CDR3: CASSKTGGMGGYTF. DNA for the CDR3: TGTGCCAGCAGCAAGACAGGGGGCATGGGTGGCTACACCTTC.

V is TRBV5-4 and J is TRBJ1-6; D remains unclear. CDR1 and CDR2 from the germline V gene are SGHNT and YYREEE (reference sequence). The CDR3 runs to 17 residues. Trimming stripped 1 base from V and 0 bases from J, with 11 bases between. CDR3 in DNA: TGTGCCAGCAGCTTGTCGTGGGGAAGCTCCTATAATTCACCCCTCCACTTT. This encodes CASSLSWGSSYNSPLHF.

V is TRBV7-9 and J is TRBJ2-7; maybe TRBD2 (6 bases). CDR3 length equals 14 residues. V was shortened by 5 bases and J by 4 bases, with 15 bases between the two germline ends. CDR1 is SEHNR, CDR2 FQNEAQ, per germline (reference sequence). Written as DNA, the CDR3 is TGTGCCAGCAGCCCTGCTTTTGGGAGGTACGAGCAGTACTTC. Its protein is CASSPAFGRYEQYF.

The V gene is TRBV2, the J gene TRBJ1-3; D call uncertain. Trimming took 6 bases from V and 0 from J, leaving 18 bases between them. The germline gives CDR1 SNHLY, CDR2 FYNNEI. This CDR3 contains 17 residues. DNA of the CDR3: TGTGCCAGCAGCCTCGTACTTGTCAGTCGCTCTGGAAACACCATATATTTT. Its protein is CASSLVLVSRSGNTIYF.

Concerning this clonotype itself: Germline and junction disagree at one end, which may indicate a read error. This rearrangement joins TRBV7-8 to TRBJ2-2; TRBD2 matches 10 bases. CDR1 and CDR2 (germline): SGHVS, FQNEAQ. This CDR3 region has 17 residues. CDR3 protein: CASSLVSGRASPGEVFF. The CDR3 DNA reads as TGTGCCAGCAGCTTAGTAAGCGGGAGGGCTTCTCCCGGGGAGGTGTTTTTT.

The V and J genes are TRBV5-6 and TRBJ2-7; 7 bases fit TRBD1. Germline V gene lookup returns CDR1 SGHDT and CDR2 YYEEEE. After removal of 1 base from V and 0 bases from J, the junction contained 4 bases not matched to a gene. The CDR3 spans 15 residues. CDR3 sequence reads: CASSLMGTVSYEQYF. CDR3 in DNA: TGTGCCAGCAGCTTGATGGGGACAGTCTCCTACGAGCAGTACTTC.

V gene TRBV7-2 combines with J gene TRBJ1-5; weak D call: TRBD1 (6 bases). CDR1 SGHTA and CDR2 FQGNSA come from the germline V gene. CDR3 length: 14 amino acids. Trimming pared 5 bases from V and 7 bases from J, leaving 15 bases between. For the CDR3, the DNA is TGTGCCAGCAGCGTCAAGGGGGGGGCACAGCCCCAGCATTTT. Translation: CASSVKGGAQPQHF.

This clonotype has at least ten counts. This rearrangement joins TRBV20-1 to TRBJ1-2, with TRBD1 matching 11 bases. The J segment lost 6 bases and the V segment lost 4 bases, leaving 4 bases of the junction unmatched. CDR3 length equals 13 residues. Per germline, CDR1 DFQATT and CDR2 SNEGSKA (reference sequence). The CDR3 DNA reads TGCAGTGCTACCCGGACAGGGGGCCATGGCTACACCTTC. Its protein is CSATRTGGHGYTF.

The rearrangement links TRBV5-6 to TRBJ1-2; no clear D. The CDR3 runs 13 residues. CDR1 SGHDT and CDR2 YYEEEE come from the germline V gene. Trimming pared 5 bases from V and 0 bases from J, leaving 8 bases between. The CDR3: CASSVTSNYGYTF. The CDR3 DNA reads TGTGCCAGCAGTGTGACCTCTAACTATGGCTACACCTTC.

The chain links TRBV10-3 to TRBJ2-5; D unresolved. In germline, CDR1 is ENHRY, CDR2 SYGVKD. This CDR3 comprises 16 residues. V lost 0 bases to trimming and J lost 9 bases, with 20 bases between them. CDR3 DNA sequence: TGTGCCATCAGTGAGTCCTGGGTTGGTGGCAATCAGCCCCAGTACTTC. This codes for CAISESWVGGNQPQYF.

CDR3: CSARGVAVSGANVLTF. CDR3 DNA: TGCAGTGCTAGAGGCGTAGCGGTGTCTGGGGCCAACGTCCTGACTTTC. The chain employs TRBV20-1 and TRBJ2-6; a weak D match, TRBD2 (6 bases). Germline CDR1 reads DFQATT; CDR2 reads SNEGSKA (reference sequence). V dropped 1 base and J dropped 1 base, with 11 bases sitting between them. The CDR3 has 16 residues.

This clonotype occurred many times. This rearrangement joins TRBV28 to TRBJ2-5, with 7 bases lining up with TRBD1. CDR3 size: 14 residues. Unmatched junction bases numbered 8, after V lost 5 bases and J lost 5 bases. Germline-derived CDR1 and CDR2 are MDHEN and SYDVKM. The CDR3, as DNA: TGTGCCAGCAGTCCCCAGGGGGTTGAGGAGACCCAGTACTTC. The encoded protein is CASSPQGVEETQYF.

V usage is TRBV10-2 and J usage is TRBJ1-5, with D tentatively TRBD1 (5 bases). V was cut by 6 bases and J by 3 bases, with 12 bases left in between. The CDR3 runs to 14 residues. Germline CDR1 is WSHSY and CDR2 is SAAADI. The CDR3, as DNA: TGCGCCAGCAGAGGCGGGACTCCCAATCAGCCCCAGCATTTT. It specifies CASRGGTPNQPQHF.

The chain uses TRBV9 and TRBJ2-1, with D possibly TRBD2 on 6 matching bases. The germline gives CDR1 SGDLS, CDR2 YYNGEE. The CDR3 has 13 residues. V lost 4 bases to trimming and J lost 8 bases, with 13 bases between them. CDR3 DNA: TGTGCCAGCAGCACCAGGCCGGGGGATGAGCAGTTCTTC. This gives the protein CASSTRPGDEQFF.

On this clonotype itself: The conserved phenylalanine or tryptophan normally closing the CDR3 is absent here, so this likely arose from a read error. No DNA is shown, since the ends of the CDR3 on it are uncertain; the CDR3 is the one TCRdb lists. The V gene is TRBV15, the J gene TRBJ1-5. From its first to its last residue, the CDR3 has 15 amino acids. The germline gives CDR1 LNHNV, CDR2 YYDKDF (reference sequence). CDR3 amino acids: CATSRLPSGNQPQQV.

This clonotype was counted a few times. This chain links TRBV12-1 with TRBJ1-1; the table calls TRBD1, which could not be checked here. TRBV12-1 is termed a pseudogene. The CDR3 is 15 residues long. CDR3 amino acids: CASSLLQGARTEAFF. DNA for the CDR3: TGTGCCAGCAGCTTGTTACAGGGGGCGAGGACTGAAGCTTTCTTT.